This T cell receptor (beta chain) appears in the sequencing data of a study of CD8 T cells in ankylosing spondylitis. A note on this clonotype: Its target is unknown.

TCRdb reprocessed the 5' RACE reads with MiXCR, giving one entry per CDR3 protein. The sample has 200,000 to 250,000 distinct CDR3 sequences; around 17% are singletons. Trimming took 6 bases from V and 4 from J; bases not matched to a gene: 4. This CDR3 spans 13 amino acids. Germline CDR1 MGHDK, CDR2 SYGVNS. Study outcomes and limitations: About 8 highly homologous variants made up a TCR beta motif, and this motif appeared characteristic of ankylosing spondylitis blood. Certain motif variants had earlier been reported in reactive arthritis synovial fluid and blood. Reports say disease-linked clones showed up significantly more in matched ankylosing spondylitis synovial fluid.

This rearrangement joins TRBV25-1 to TRBJ2-3; 7 nucleotides line up with TRBD1. Specimen: blood, either unsorted or a sorted T cell fraction (not recorded which). This receptor was taken from a male donor with ankylosing spondylitis. The CDR3, as DNA: TGTGCCAGCAGCCCCACAGGGGCAGATACGCAGTATTTT. Translating it yields CASSPTGADTQYF.